The clone carrying this T cell receptor (beta chain) was seen only once. The data originate from a study of blood T cell repertoires in COVID-19. Profiled with immunoSEQ multiplex PCR; TCRdb holds only in-frame clones, not every one. Found here are over 100,000 clones, roughly 83% of them singletons; the top ten hold approximately 3.9%. Germline CDR1 reads SGHDT; CDR2 reads YYEEEE. The CDR3 totals 17 residues. Between the trimmed V and J ends, which lost 0 bases and 3 bases, there was a span of 13 bases. This clonotype was sampled from a woman older than 75 with acute or convalescent COVID-19. Material: peripheral blood. J is TRBJ1-6 and V is TRBV5-6; D gene uncertain. The CDR3 region is CASSLDAAGYYNSPLHF. Written as DNA, the CDR3 is TGTGCCAGCAGCTTGGACGCCGCAGGATACTATAATTCACCCCTCCACTTT.